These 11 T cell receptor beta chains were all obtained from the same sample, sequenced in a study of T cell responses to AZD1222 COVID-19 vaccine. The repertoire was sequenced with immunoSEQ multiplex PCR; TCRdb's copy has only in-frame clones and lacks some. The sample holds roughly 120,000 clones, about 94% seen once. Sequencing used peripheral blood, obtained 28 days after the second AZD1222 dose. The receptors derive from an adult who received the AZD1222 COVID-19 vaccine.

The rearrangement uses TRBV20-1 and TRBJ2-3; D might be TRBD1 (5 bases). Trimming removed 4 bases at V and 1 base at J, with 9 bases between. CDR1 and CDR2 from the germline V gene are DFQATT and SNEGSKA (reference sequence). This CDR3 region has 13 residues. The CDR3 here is CSAIDSRTDTQYF. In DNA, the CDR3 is TGCAGTGCTATTGACAGTCGCACAGATACGCAGTATTTT.

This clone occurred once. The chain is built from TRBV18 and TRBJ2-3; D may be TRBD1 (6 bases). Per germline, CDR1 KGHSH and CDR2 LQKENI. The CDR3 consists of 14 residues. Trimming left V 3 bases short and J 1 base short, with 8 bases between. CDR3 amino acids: CASSPGHGTDTQYF. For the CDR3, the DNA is TGTGCCAGCTCACCGGGACATGGCACAGATACGCAGTATTTT.

CDR3 sequence (DNA): TGCGCCAGCAGCCAATGGAGAACCCCCGGTGATGGCTACACCTTC. It is translated as CASSQWRTPGDGYTF. This chain uses TRBV4-1 with TRBJ1-2; no firm D call. V was pared by 2 bases and J by 6 bases, with 16 bases between. The CDR3 spans 15 residues. Germline CDR1 MGHRA, CDR2 YSYEKL.

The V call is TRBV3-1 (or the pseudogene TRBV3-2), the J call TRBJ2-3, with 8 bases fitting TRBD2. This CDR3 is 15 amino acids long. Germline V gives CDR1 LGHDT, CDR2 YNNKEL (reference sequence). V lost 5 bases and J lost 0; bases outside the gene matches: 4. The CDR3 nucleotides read TGTGCCAGCAGCGCTACTAGCGGAAGCACAGATACGCAGTATTTT. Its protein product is CASSATSGSTDTQYF.

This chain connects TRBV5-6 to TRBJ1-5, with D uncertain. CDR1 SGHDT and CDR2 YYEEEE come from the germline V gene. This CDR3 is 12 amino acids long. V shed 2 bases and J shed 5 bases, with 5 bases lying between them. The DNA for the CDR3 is TGTGCCAGCAGCTTATACGATCAGCCCCAGCATTTT. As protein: CASSLYDQPQHF.

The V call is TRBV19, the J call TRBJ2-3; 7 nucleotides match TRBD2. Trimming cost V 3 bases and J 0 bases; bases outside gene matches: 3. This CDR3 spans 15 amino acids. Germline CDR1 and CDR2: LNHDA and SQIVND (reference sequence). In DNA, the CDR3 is TGTGCCAGTAGTATGAGCGGGATCAGCACAGATACGCAGTATTTT. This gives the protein CASSMSGISTDTQYF.

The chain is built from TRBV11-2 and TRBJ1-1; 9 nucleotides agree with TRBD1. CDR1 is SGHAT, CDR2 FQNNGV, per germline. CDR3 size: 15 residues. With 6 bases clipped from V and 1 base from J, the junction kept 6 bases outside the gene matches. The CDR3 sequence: CASRQPGQGNTEAFF. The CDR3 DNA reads TGTGCCAGCAGGCAACCGGGACAGGGGAACACTGAAGCTTTCTTT.

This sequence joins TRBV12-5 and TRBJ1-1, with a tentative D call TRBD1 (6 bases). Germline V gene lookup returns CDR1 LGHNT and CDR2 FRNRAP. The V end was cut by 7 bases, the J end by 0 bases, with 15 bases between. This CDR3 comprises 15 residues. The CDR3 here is CASVRQAGVNTEAFF. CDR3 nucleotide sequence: TGTGCTAGTGTCAGACAGGCGGGGGTGAACACTGAAGCTTTCTTT.

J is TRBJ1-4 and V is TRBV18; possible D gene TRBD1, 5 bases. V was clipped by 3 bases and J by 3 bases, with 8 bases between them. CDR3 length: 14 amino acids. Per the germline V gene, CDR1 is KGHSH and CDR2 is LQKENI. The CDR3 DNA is TGTGCCAGCTCACCCCCGGGACCTAATGAAAAACTGTTTTTT. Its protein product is CASSPPGPNEKLFF.

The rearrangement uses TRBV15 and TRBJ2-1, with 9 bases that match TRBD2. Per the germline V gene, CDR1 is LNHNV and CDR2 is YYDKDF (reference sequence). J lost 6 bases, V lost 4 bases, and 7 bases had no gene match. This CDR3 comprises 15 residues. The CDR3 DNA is TGTGCCACCAGCATGAATGGCGGGAGGGCCAATGAGCAGTTCTTC. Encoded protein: CATSMNGGRANEQFF.

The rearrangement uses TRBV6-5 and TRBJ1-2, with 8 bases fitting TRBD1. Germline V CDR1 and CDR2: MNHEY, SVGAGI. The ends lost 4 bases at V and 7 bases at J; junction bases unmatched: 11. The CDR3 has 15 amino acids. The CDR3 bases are TGTGCCAGCAGTTCCCGGGCAGGGGGCTTAACTGGCTACACCTTC. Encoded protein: CASSSRAGGLTGYTF.